This T cell receptor beta chain was sequenced during a study of T cell repertoires in cytomegalovirus infection. At the level of the study: Evidence of both CMV infection and a matching HLA type came from public TCR beta signatures.

As concerns this clonotype: Its antigen is undetermined.

Findings and caveats of the study: CMV-specific TCR beta clonotypes restricted by HLA-C dominated the ex vivo response.

Using its own MiXCR run on the reads, TCRdb lists one record per CDR3 protein. The sample lists around 430,000 distinct CDR3 sequences, 40% to 50% occurring once. The CDR3 totals 17 residues. The trim removed 5 bases at V and 7 bases at J, leaving 11 bases unmatched. The input for sequencing was cultured PBMCs, taken from culture after CMV antigen stimulation. This receptor was obtained from a human donor in good health (CMV status not recorded). Some clones in this sample may be carry-over from other donors' samples. The J gene is TRBJ2-1, the V gene TRBV12-3 or TRBV12-4, with 13 nucleotides matching TRBD2. The CDR3 loop reads CASSPRLAGGLKNEQFF. The CDR3 region has the DNA TGTGCCAGCAGTCCCCGACTAGCGGGGGGTTTGAAAAATGAGCAGTTCTTC.